This entry features one T cell receptor beta chain sequence. This clonotype has a count of ten or more. Its antigen is currently not known. There are no base qualities to consult, and no much larger clone falls within one base. The library was obtained by 5' RACE. Sequencing relied on an Illumina HiSeq 2500. A second PCR of about 7 to 12 cycles was performed with a sample-barcoded 5' primer and a J-beta primer mix. A unique molecular identifier was introduced onto each TCR beta cDNA molecule by a template-switch 5' adaptor carrying 12 random nucleotides. At least 3 million CDR3-containing paired-end reads were obtained from each sample. First-strand cDNA synthesis was performed from all RNA using the Mint cDNA synthesis kit, with priming by a TRBC-specific oligonucleotide. After uracil-DNA glycosylase treatment, a first 18-cycle PCR used universal primers M1SS and BC2_uni_R on all cDNA. The paper's data handling went like this. Each sample was normalized by randomly selecting 1 million high-quality reads, each carrying a distinct molecular identifier. Reads with shared molecular identifiers were discarded instead of being binned into consensus sequences. CDR3 identification, clonotype clustering and error correction used MiTCR with a Q25 quality threshold and the strictest error-elimination algorithm. A nonparametric unseen species model with Euler transformation was used to estimate lower-bound total TCR beta diversity. TCRdb reprocessed the public reads (quality trimming at Q25 with fastp, clone calling with MiXCR) and kept in-frame beta chains. Entries that share a CDR3 protein sequence are merged under the most common genes and DNA. The authors' filters were not applied to this entry. Counted in this sample were approximately 700,000 distinct CDR3 sequences; about 32% of them appeared once. The ten largest make up approximately 15% of the sample.

Between the V and J ends, shortened by 7 bases and 4 bases respectively, the junction contains 13 bases. The CDR3 measures 13 amino acids from cysteine to phenylalanine. Of all the DNA, just the CDR3 is kept, 39 bases in frame from base 1. This sample stems from a study of blood T cells in healthy people across ages (dated by TCRdb to about 2015). About the investigation overall: In model experiments, template switching captured roughly one uniquely barcoded TCR beta cDNA molecule for every two T cells. The study measured age-related changes in TCR beta repertoire diversity using deep sequencing normalized with unique cDNA molecular identifiers. Donors were grouped into four age groups: young (average about 15 years), middle-aged (roughly 37), aged (around 60) and long-lived (82). To avoid experimental bias, donors of different ages were distributed randomly across sequencing lanes. Two additional independent replicas of 1 million unique cDNA reads from the same blood draw were analyzed for two donors (one aged 18 to 30 and one aged 80 or older).

Results the study describes overall, beyond this receptor: Observed TCR beta diversity per million T cells fell roughly linearly with age, and a significant reduction was already apparent by age approximately 40. Because the CMV infection status of the donors was unknown, age-related changes in expanded clonotypes may potentially have been confounded. Estimates of total diversity based on one million sequenced T cells were considered lower bounds and underestimates. There was a strong correlation between observed TCR beta diversity and the percentage of naive T cells measured by flow cytometry. Bulk unsorted PBMC profiling prevented conclusive comparison of naive and antigen-experienced compartments. Compared with the aged group, the long-lived group had more naive CD4+ T cells, fewer expanded clones and increased TCR diversity, a pattern suggesting age selection.

Systemically healthy Caucasian individuals from Russia, over 30 in total and aged roughly 6 to 90 years, were included as donors. Each donor gave ten milliliters of peripheral blood, collected into EDTA-treated Vacutainer tubes. Ficoll-Paque density-gradient centrifugation was used to isolate PBMCs, with at least 6 million per sample. Trizol reagent was used to extract total RNA from the PBMCs, yielding at least 5.5 micrograms per sample. For every donor, an aliquot of PBMCs went through flow cytometry to measure the percentages of naive CD45RAhigh/CD27high T cells. Sequenced input: blood. The chain was built from TRBV12-3 or TRBV12-4 and TRBJ2-5; a tentative D match to TRBD2 spans 5 bases. The TCR comes from a woman aged 80 or older in good health. Donor details come from another sample of the same person, matched by shared clones. The CDR3 region reads CASNHGGPETQYF. The nucleotide sequence is TGTGCCAGCAATCATGGAGGTCCAGAGACCCAGTACTTC.